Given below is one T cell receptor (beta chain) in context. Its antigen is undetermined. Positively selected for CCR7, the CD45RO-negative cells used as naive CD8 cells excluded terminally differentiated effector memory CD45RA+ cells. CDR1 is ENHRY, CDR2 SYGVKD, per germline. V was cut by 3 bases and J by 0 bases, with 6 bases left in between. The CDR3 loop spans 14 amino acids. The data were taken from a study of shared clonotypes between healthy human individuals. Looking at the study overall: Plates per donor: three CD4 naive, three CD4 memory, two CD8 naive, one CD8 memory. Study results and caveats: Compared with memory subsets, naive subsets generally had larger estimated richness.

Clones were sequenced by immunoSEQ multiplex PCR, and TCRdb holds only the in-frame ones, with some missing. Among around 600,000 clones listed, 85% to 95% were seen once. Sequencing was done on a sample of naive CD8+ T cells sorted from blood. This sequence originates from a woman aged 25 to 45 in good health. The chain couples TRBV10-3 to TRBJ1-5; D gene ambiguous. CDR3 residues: CAISDRYSNQPQHF. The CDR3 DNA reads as TGTGCCATCAGTGACCGGTATAGCAATCAGCCCCAGCATTTT.